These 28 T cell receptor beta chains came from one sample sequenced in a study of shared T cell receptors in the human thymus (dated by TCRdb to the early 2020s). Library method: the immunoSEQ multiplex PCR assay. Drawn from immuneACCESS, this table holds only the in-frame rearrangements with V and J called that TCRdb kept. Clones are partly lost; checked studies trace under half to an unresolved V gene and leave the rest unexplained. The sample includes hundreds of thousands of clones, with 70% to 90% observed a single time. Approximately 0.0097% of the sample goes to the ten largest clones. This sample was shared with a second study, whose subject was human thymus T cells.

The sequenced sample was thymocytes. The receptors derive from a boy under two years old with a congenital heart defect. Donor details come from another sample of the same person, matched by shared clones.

Here the CDR3 DNA reads TGCGCCAGCAGCCAAGAAGGGACAGGACAGGGGGCCCACGAGCAGTACTTC. Its translation is CASSQEGTGQGAHEQYF. The gene calls are TRBV4-3 and TRBJ2-7; 11 bases are shared with TRBD1. CDR3 length: 17 amino acids. Germline CDR1 reads LGHNA; CDR2 reads YSLEER. After removal of 0 bases from V and 5 bases from J, the junction contained 9 bases not matched to a gene.

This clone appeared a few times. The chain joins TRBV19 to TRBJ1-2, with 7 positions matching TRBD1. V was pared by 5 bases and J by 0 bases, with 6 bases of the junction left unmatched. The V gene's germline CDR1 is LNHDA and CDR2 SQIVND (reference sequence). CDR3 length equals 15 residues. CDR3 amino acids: CASSPQGGPNYGYTF. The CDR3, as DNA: TGTGCCAGTAGTCCCCAAGGGGGCCCTAACTATGGCTACACCTTC.

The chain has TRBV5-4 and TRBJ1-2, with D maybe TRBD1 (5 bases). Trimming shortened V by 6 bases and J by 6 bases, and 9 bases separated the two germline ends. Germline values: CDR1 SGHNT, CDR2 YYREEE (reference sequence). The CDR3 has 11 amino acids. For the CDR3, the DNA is TGTGCCAGCATGGGGACTCATGGCTACACCTTC. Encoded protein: CASMGTHGYTF.

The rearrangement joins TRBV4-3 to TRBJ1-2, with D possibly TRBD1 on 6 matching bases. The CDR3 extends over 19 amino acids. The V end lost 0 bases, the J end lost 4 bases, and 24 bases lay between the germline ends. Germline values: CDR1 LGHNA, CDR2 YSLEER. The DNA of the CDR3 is TGCGCCAGCAGCCAAGAAAAGCACAGGGATTATAGGGGCTTCTATGGCTACACCTTC. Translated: CASSQEKHRDYRGFYGYTF.

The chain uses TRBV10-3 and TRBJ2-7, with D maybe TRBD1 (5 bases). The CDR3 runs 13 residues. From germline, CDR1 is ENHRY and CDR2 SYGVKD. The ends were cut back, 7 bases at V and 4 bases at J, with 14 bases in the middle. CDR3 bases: TGTGCCATCAATTGCGGCCCAGGGTACGAGCAGTACTTC. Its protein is CAINCGPGYEQYF.

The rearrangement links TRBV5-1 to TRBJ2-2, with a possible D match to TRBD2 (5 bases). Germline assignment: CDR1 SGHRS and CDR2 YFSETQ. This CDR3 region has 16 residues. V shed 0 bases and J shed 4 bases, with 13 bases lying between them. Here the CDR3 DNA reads TGCGCCAGCAGCTTGGAGGTGGGAGCTGTCACCGGGGAGCTGTTTTTT. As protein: CASSLEVGAVTGELFF.

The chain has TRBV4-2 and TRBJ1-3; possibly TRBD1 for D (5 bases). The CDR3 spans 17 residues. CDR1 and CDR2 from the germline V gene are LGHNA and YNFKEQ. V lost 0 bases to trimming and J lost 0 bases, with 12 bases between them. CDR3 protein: CASSQEGGSPSGNTIYF. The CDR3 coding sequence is TGTGCCAGCAGCCAAGAGGGGGGGTCTCCCTCTGGAAACACCATATATTTT.

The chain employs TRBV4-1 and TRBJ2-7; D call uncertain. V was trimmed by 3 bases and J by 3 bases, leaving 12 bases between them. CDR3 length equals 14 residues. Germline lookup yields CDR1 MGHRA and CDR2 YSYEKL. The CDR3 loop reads CASSQGAYSYEQYF. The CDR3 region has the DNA TGCGCCAGCAGCCAGGGCGCTTATAGCTACGAGCAGTACTTC.

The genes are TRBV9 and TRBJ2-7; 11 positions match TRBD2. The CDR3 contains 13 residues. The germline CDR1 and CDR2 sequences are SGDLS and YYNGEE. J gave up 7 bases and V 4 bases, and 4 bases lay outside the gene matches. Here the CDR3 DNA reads TGTGCCAGCAGCTCCCGACTAGCGGGGGAGCAGTACTTC. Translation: CASSSRLAGEQYF.

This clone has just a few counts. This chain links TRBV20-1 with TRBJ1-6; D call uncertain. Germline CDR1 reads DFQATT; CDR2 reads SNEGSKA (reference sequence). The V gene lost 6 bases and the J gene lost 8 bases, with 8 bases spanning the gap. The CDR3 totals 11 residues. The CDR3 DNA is TGCAGTGCCGACTCCCATTCACCCCTCCACTTT. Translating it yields CSADSHSPLHF.

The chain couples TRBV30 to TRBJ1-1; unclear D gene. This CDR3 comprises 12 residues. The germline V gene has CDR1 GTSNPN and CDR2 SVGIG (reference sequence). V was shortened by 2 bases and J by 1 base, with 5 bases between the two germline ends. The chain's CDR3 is CAWSRRNTEAFF. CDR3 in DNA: TGTGCCTGGAGTCGGAGGAACACTGAAGCTTTCTTT.

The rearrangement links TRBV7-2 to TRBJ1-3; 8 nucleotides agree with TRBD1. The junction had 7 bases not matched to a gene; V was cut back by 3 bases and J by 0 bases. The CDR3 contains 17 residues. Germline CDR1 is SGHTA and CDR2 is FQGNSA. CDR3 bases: TGTGCCAGCAGCTTCGACAGGGGACCGTGCTCTGGAAACACCATATATTTT. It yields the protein CASSFDRGPCSGNTIYF.

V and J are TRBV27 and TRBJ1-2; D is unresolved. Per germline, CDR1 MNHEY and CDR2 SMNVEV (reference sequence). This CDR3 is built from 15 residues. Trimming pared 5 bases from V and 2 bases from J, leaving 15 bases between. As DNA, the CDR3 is TGTGCCAGCAGTCCACGCCCCCCGGGAAACTATGGCTACACCTTC. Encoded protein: CASSPRPPGNYGYTF.

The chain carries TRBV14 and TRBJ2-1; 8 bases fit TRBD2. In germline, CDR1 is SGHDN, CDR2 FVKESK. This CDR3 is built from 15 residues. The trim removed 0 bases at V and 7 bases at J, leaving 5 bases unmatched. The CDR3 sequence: CASSQDPGLENEQFF. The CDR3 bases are TGTGCCAGCAGCCAAGATCCGGGACTAGAGAATGAGCAGTTCTTC.

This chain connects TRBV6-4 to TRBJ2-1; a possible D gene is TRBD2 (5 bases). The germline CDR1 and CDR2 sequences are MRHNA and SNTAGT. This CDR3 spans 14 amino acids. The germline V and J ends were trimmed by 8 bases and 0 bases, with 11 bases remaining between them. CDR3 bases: TGTGCCAGCCCGGAGGTCGTCTCCTACAATGAGCAGTTCTTC. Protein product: CASPEVVSYNEQFF.

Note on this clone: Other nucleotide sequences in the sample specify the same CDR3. CDR3: CASSEGGGTEAFF. The DNA for the CDR3 is TGTGCCAGCAGTGAAGGGGGCGGCACTGAAGCTTTCTTT. The chain has TRBV6-1 and TRBJ1-1; TRBD1 might be the D (5 bases). V was clipped by 1 base and J by 4 bases, with 7 bases between them. Germline V CDR1 and CDR2: MNHNS, SASEGT. The CDR3 is made up of 13 amino acids.

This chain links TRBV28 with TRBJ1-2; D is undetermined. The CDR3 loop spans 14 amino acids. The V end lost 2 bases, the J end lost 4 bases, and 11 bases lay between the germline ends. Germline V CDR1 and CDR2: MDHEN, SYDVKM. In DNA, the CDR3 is TGTGCCAGCAGTTTACCGCTGAGGGCCTATGGCTACACCTTC. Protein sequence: CASSLPLRAYGYTF.

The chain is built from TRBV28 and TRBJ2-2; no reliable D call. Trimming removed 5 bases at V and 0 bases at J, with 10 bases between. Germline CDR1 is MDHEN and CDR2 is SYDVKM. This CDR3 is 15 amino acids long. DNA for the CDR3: TGTGCCAGCAGTATTACAACGACGAACACCGGGGAGCTGTTTTTT. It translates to CASSITTTNTGELFF. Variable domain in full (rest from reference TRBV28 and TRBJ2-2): DVKVTQSSRYLVKRTGEKVFLECVQDMDHENMFWYRQDPGLGLRLIYFSYDVKMKEKGDIPEGYSVSREKKERFSLILESASTNQTSMYLCASSITTTNTGELFFGEGSRLTVL.

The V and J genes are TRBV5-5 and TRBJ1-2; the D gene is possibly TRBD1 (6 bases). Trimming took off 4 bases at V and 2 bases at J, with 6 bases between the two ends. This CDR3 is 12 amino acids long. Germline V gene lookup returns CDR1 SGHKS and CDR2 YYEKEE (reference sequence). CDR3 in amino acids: CASSTGNYGYTF. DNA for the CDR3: TGTGCCAGCAGCACAGGGAACTATGGCTACACCTTC.

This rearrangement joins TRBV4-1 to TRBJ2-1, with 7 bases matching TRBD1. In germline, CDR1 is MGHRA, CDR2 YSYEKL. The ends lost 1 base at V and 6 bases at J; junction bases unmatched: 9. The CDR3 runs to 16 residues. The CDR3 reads CASSQVDRAVINEQFF. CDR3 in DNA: TGCGCCAGCAGCCAAGTCGACAGGGCTGTAATCAATGAGCAGTTCTTC.

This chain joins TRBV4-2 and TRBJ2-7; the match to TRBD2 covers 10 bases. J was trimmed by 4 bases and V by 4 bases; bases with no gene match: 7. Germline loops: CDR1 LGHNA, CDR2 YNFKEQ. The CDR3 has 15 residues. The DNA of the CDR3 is TGTGCCAGCAGCCCGAGCGGGGGGGCCCTTTACGAGCAGTACTTC. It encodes CASSPSGGALYEQYF.

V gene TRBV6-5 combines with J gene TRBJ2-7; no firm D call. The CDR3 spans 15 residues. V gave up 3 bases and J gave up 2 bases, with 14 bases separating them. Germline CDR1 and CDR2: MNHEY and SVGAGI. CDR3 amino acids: CASSYKGSFPYEQYF. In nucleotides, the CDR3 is TGTGCCAGCAGTTATAAAGGTAGCTTTCCCTACGAGCAGTACTTC.

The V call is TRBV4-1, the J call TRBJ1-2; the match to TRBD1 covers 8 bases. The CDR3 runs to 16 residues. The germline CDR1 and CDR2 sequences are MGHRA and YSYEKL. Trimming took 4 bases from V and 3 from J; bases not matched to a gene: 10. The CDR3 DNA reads TGCGCCAGCAGCCGCGGAGGACAGGGCCCGGACTATGGCTACACCTTC. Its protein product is CASSRGGQGPDYGYTF.

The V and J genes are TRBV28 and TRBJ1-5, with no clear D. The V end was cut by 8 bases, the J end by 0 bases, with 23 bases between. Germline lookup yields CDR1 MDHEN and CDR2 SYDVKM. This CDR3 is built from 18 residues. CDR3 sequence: CASSLSVPPTYSNQPQHF. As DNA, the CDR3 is TGTGCCAGCTCCTTATCAGTCCCGCCGACTTATAGCAATCAGCCCCAGCATTTT.

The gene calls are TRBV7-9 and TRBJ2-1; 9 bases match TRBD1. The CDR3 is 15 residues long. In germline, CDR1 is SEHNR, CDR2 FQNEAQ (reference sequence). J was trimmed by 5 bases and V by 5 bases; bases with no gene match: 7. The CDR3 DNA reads TGTGCCAGCAGCCATCGGACAGGGGCGGACAATGAGCAGTTCTTC. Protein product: CASSHRTGADNEQFF. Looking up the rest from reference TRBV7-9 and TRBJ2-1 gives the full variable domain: DTGVSQNPRHKITKRGQNVTFRCDPISEHNRLYWYRQTLGQGPEFLTYFQNEAQLEKSRLLSDRFSAERPKGSFSTLEIQRTEQGDSAMYLCASSHRTGADNEQFFGPGTRLTVL.

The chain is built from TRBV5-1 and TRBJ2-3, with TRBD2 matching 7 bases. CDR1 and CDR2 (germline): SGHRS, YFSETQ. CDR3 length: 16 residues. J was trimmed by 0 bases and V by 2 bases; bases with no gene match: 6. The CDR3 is CASSFPGTTSTDTQYF. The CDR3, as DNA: TGCGCCAGCAGCTTCCCCGGGACTACAAGCACAGATACGCAGTATTTT.

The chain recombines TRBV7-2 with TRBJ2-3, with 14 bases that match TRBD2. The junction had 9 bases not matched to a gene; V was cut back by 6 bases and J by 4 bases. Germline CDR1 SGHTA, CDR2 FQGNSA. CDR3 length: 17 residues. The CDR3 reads CASRRAGLAGAADTQYF. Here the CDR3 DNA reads TGTGCCAGCAGGCGGGCGGGACTAGCGGGAGCGGCAGATACGCAGTATTTT.

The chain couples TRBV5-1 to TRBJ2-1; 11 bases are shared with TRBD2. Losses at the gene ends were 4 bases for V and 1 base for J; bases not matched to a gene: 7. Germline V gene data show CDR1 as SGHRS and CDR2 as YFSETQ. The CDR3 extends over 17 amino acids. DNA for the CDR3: TGCGCCAGCAGCAGACGACTAGCGGGATTTTCCTACAATGAGCAGTTCTTC. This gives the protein CASSRRLAGFSYNEQFF.